Listed here are 17 T cell receptor beta chains from one sample, sequenced in a study of regulatory T cells in long-lasting Graves disease. Time point here: newly diagnosed GD, antithyroid drugs for less than 3 months. Extracted RNA from PBMCs served as the source of the TCR library. Building of the TCR beta libraries involved iRepertoire HTBI primers and Arm-PCR of CDR3 regions. TCRdb fed the multiplex PCR reads into MiXCR, producing one record per CDR3 protein. The sample shows approximately 210,000 distinct CDR3 sequences, about a sixth of them seen only once. This material consisted of peripheral blood mononuclear cells (PBMCs), taken at new diagnosis, from a patient treated with antithyroid drugs. The origin of the receptors is a female donor with Graves disease.

This clonotype was detected ten times or more. The V gene is TRBV12-3 or TRBV12-4, the J gene TRBJ2-1, with 8 bases lining up with TRBD2. J gave up 2 bases and V 6 bases, and 6 bases lay outside the gene matches. The CDR3 extends over 15 amino acids. The CDR3 region has the DNA TGTGCCAGCAGGCCTACTAGCGGCGCCTACAATGAGCAGTTCTTC. As protein: CASRPTSGAYNEQFF.

This clonotype was recorded at least ten times. The V call is TRBV28, the J call TRBJ2-2; 10 bases line up with TRBD2. This CDR3 comprises 19 residues. Germline CDR1 is MDHEN and CDR2 is SYDVKM. V dropped 6 bases and J dropped 4; count of bases not matched to a gene: 17. In nucleotides, the CDR3 is TGTGCCAGCAGCCTGCCCCTTGGGGCTAGCGGGAGCTCCACCGGGGAGCTGTTTTTT. Translated, it gives CASSLPLGASGSSTGELFF.

This clonotype has a count of ten or more. The chain is built from TRBV28 and TRBJ2-1, with D possibly being TRBD1 (5 bases). V was shortened by 4 bases and J by 0 bases, with 10 bases between the two germline ends. CDR1 is MDHEN and CDR2 is SYDVKM in the germline V gene. CDR3 length: 15 amino acids. CDR3 DNA sequence: TGTGCCAGCAGTTGGGGCTCCCTCTCCTACAATGAGCAGTTCTTC. Translating gives CASSWGSLSYNEQFF.

This clonotype was seen repeatedly, ten times or more. One base away lies a much larger clone, so this may be a sequencing read error. V gene TRBV2 combines with J gene TRBJ2-1; weak D call: TRBD2 (5 bases). This CDR3 comprises 15 residues. Germline V gene sequence: CDR1 SNHLY, CDR2 FYNNEI. V was pared by 3 bases and J by 3 bases, with 12 bases between. The CDR3 DNA reads TGTGCCAGCAGTGATTACCTAGCCGACTACAATGAGCAGTTCTTC. Amino acids: CASSDYLADYNEQFF.

This clonotype has at least ten counts. This chain links TRBV19 with TRBJ1-6, with 10 bases matching TRBD1. Germline CDR1 LNHDA, CDR2 SQIVND (reference sequence). The CDR3 is 14 residues long. V shed 6 bases, J shed 10 bases, and the junction held 6 bases outside the gene matches. Here the CDR3 DNA reads TGTGCCAGTAGGACCCGGGACAGGGGATCACCCCTCCACTTT. This gives the protein CASRTRDRGSPLHF.

This chain links TRBV12-5 with TRBJ2-5; TRBD2 is a possible D gene (6 bases). Germline-derived CDR1 and CDR2 are LGHNT and FRNRAP. The CDR3 totals 15 residues. Trimming removed 0 bases at V and 1 base at J, with 9 bases between. The CDR3 DNA reads TGTGCTAGTGGTTTGGTCGGGAGACTCCAAGAGACCCAGTACTTC. This gives the protein CASGLVGRLQETQYF.

This clonotype was picked up many times. The gene calls are TRBV28 and TRBJ1-4; tentative D call: TRBD1 (5 bases). V gave up 5 bases and J gave up 0 bases, with 10 bases separating them. The CDR3 consists of 15 residues. Germline CDR1 is MDHEN and CDR2 is SYDVKM. Written as DNA, the CDR3 is TGTGCCAGCAGTACATACAGGTCAACTAATGAAAAACTGTTTTTT. This sequence encodes CASSTYRSTNEKLFF.

This clonotype was counted at least ten times. The chain uses TRBV9 and TRBJ1-4; D is unclear. CDR1 is SGDLS, CDR2 YYNGEE, per germline. V shed 3 bases and J shed 0 bases, with 6 bases lying between them. The CDR3 has 14 amino acids. The CDR3: CASSAMTTNEKLFF. In DNA form, the CDR3 reads TGTGCCAGCAGCGCGATGACAACTAATGAAAAACTGTTTTTT.

This clonotype has a count of ten or more. CDR3 region: CATSDLGRTGPQPSNTGELFF. In DNA, the CDR3 is TGTGCCACCAGTGATTTGGGACGGACAGGGCCCCAACCCTCGAACACCGGGGAGCTGTTTTTT. This chain links TRBV24-1 with TRBJ2-2, with 8 bases identical to TRBD1. The CDR3 is made up of 21 amino acids. V trimming: 0 bases; J trimming: 0 bases; junction bases outside the gene matches: 14. Germline V gene sequence: CDR1 KGHDR, CDR2 SFDVKD.

This clonotype was picked up many times. The rearrangement links TRBV28 to TRBJ2-5; D is uncertain. This CDR3 is built from 12 residues. Per the germline V gene, CDR1 is MDHEN and CDR2 is SYDVKM. Trimming cost V 5 bases and J 4 bases, with 8 bases left between them. CDR3 bases: TGTGCCAGCAGTCCCCTACCAGAGACCCAGTACTTC. It specifies CASSPLPETQYF.

V gene TRBV11-2 combines with J gene TRBJ2-3; 8 bases are shared with TRBD2. Unmatched junction bases numbered 7, after V lost 7 bases and J lost 4 bases. The CDR3 loop spans 14 amino acids. CDR1 and CDR2 from the germline V gene are SGHAT and FQNNGV. The DNA for the CDR3 is TGTGCCAGCACCCTTAGCGGGAACCCAGATACGCAGTATTTT. Its protein product is CASTLSGNPDTQYF.

This clonotype was seen a few times. The genes are TRBV20-1 and TRBJ1-1; D call uncertain. Germline V gene data show CDR1 as DFQATT and CDR2 as SNEGSKA (reference sequence). The CDR3 consists of 12 residues. The V end lost 2 bases, the J end lost 6 bases, and 10 bases lay between the germline ends. CDR3 sequence (DNA): TGCAGTGCTAGACCTCCGGACGCTGAAGCTTTCTTT. Its protein is CSARPPDAEAFF.

This clonotype was detected many times. The V gene is TRBV5-6, the J gene TRBJ2-3, with D hard to call. Trimming cost V 4 bases and J 7 bases, with 7 bases left between them. CDR1 and CDR2 from the germline V gene are SGHDT and YYEEEE. The CDR3 consists of 11 residues. CDR3 bases: TGTGCCAGCAGCGACGGAAATACGCAGTATTTT. Its translation is CASSDGNTQYF. The variable domain in full, completed from reference TRBV5-6 and TRBJ2-3, reads DAGVTQSPTHLIKTRGQQVTLRCSPKSGHDTVSWYQQALGQGPQFIFQYYEEEERQRGNFPDRFSGHQFPNYSSELNVNALLLGDSALYLCASSDGNTQYFGPGTRLTVL.

This clonotype appeared many times. The CDR3 DNA follows: TGCAGTGCTCCCGGGAAATACGTTAGCTCTGGAAACACCATATATTTT. Protein sequence: CSAPGKYVSSGNTIYF. V and J are TRBV20-1 and TRBJ1-3; D gene ambiguous. Germline CDR1 DFQATT, CDR2 SNEGSKA (reference sequence). This CDR3 is built from 16 residues. Trimming left V 5 bases short and J 0 bases short, with 17 bases between.

The V call is TRBV28, the J call TRBJ2-5; D perhaps matches TRBD1 (6 bases). Trimming took 2 bases from V and 5 from J, leaving 12 bases between them. The germline CDR1 and CDR2 sequences are MDHEN and SYDVKM. CDR3 length: 14 amino acids. CDR3 sequence: CASSLGQGRETQYF. The CDR3 nucleotides read TGTGCCAGCAGTTTAGGGCAGGGGCGGGAGACCCAGTACTTC.

This clonotype came up many times. The chain is built from TRBV3-2 and TRBJ1-5. TRBV3-2 is described as a pseudogene. This CDR3 comprises 14 residues. DNA for the CDR3: TGTGCCAGCAGCCCTGGATATAGCAATCAGCCCCAGCATTTT. The encoded protein is CASSPGYSNQPQHF.

This clonotype was observed a handful of times. The chain is built from TRBV20-1 and TRBJ1-5; 12 bases are a match to TRBD1. V was clipped by 6 bases and J by 2 bases; unmatched bases: 5. Per germline, CDR1 DFQATT and CDR2 SNEGSKA (reference sequence). The CDR3 is 15 residues long. The CDR3 spells CSASGTGGGNQPQHF. CDR3 nucleotide sequence: TGCAGTGCCAGCGGGACAGGGGGCGGCAATCAGCCCCAGCATTTT.